Listed here is a single T cell receptor beta chain. Only in-frame clones appear in the TCRdb table, and some are missing; sequencing was by immunoSEQ multiplex PCR. The sample records about 23,000 clones, less than 90% being singletons. These data are taken from a study of T cell changes during pregnancy in multiple sclerosis. The CDR3 has 15 amino acids. The V and J ends lost 1 base and 5 bases respectively, with 14 bases between them. CDR1 is LGHNA and CDR2 is YSLEER in the germline V gene. The sequenced sample was CD4+ T cells from peripheral blood mononuclear cells, obtained in the first trimester of pregnancy. The chain links TRBV4-3 to TRBJ1-2; D call uncertain. This TCR derives from a female donor in good health, enrolled as a control in a pregnancy study. The CDR3 DNA sequence: TGCGCCAGCAGCCAAGCTCGAGTGGCAGGTTATGGCTACACCTTC. Translation gives CASSQARVAGYGYTF.